This note documents a single TCR beta chain sequence. The CDR3 runs 15 residues. Germline CDR1 SGHTA, CDR2 FQGNSA. The V end lost 0 bases, the J end lost 1 base, and 9 bases lay between the germline ends. The assay was immunoSEQ multiplex PCR, and TCRdb's table has in-frame clones only and misses some. The repertoire holds 320,000 or so clones, about 89% seen once, with roughly 5.2% in the top ten. The record originates from a study of blood T cell repertoires in COVID-19. All enrollees were roughly 18 to 95 years old and from under 25 US areas. In assigning cohorts, the study relied on participant-reported clinical history.

Material for sequencing was PBMCs or T cells enriched from blood (not recorded which). The rearrangement links TRBV7-2 to TRBJ1-1, with D uncertain. The sequence was collected from a man between 60 and 75 years old who had recovered from COVID-19. DNA of the CDR3: TGTGCCAGCAGCTTAGCCGCGGGGTCGAACACTGAAGCTTTCTTT. This sequence encodes CASSLAAGSNTEAFF.